This T cell receptor (beta chain) was captured by sequencing in a study of cytomegalovirus exposure and HLA in healthy donors. With 60 Vbeta and 13 Jbeta primers, the PCR was carried out. Some clones are missing from TCRdb's copy, which holds only in-frame ones; the method was immunoSEQ multiplex PCR. The table lists 150,000 to 200,000 clones, roughly 71% of them singletons. Of note for this clone: The antigen remains unidentified.

Study results and caveats: Earlier results showed most TCR beta V segments being productive about 87% or about 30% of the time.

Trimming cost V 7 bases and J 5 bases; bases outside gene matches: 10. The V gene's germline CDR1 is MNHNS and CDR2 SASEGT. The CDR3 totals 14 residues. The sequencing input was PBMCs. V usage is TRBV6-1 and J usage is TRBJ1-1; 7 positions agree with TRBD1. This receptor was taken from a woman in her forties or fifties in good health and CMV-seropositive. The CDR3 DNA reads TGTGCCAGCATAAAGCAGGGGGTTCTGACTGAAGCTTTCTTT. The encoded protein is CASIKQGVLTEAFF.